Below, one T cell receptor (beta chain) is given with its context. What it binds is not known. Germline CDR1 is GTSNPN and CDR2 is SVGIG (reference sequence). The CDR3 is 11 amino acids. The V end lost 5 bases, the J end lost 4 bases, and 8 bases lay between the germline ends. The data stem from a study of cytomegalovirus exposure and HLA in healthy donors. Study-level results: TCR beta V- and J-gene trimming, according to a later analysis, was linked to a missense DCLRE1C variant. Excluded were some V segments that proved indistinguishable, including TRBV6-2 and TRBV6-3. Later on, analysis showed that most CMV-associated TCR beta chains appeared to be HLA-restricted. Most TCR sequences were seen very rarely across donors, but some public TCRs occurred in many.

The PCR was carried out with 60 Vbeta primers and 13 Jbeta primers. Produced via immunoSEQ multiplex PCR; TCRdb's table is partial and in-frame only. The top ten clones hold approximately 2.5% of a sample with fewer than 110,000 clones, more than 75% of them seen once. The source is a man aged 30 to 39 in good health and CMV-seropositive. The V and J genes are TRBV30 and TRBJ1-1; D is unresolved. Sequencing used PBMCs. CDR3 in DNA: TGTGCCTGGGGCCCACCCACTGAAGCTTTCTTT. This codes for CAWGPPTEAFF.